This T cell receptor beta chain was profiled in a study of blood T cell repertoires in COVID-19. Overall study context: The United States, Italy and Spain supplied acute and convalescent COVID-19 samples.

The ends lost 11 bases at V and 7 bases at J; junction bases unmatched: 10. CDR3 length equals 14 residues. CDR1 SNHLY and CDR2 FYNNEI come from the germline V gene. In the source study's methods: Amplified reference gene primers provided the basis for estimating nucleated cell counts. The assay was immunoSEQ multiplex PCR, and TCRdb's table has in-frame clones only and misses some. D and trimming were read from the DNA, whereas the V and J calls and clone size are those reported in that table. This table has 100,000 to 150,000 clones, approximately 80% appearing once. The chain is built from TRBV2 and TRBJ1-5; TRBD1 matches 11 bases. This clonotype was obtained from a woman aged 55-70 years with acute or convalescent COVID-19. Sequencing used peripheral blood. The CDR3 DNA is TGTGCCGGGGCCGGGACAGGGGGAAGGCAGCCCCAGCATTTT. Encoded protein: CAGAGTGGRQPQHF.